The 21 T cell receptor beta chains in this list originate from one sample, sequenced in a study of metastatic and nonmetastatic thyroid tumors (TCRdb year 2020). Receptor libraries were prepared by PCR. The sequencing machine was an Illumina HiSeq 4000. TCRdb cleaned the public reads at Q25 with fastp, built clones with MiXCR and kept in-frame beta chains. In all, the sample holds about 45,000 clones, and under 4% of those were seen once. More than 7.5% of the sample is taken by the ten largest. Before undergoing thyroid surgery, none of the patients had been given any kind of treatment. The sequenced sample was blood. These receptors came from a female donor with papillary thyroid cancer or a benign thyroid nodule (not recorded which). Some clones in this sample may be carry-over from other donors' samples.

This clone was seen ten or more times. The chain joins TRBV19 to TRBJ2-2; 8 nucleotides match TRBD1. The CDR3 contains 16 residues. Germline V gives CDR1 LNHDA, CDR2 SQIVND (reference sequence). Germline trimming cut 3 bases from V and 4 bases from J; bases unmatched to any gene: 7. The CDR3 loop reads CASSIGQGYGTGELFF. The CDR3 DNA reads TGTGCCAGTAGTATTGGACAGGGTTACGGCACCGGGGAGCTGTTTTTT. The full variable domain, in which reference TRBV19 and TRBJ2-2 provide the parts outside the CDR3, is DGGITQSPKYLFRKEGQNVTLSCEQNLNHDAMYWYRQDPGQGLRLIYYSQIVNDFQKGDIAEGYSVSREKKESFPLTVTSAQKNPTAFYLCASSIGQGYGTGELFFGEGSRLTVL.

This clone was counted at least ten times. The chain links TRBV7-3 to TRBJ2-7; D unclear. CDR3 length: 12 residues. In germline, CDR1 is SGHTA, CDR2 FQGTGA. V was shortened by 4 bases and J by 6 bases, with 10 bases between the two germline ends. The CDR3 nucleotides are TGTGCCAGCAGCTCCGGACGTATCGAGCAGTACTTC. It specifies CASSSGRIEQYF.

This clone was observed at least ten times. At the DNA level, this CDR3 is encoded by other sequences in the same sample as well. The chain joins TRBV7-9 to TRBJ1-6; D is possibly TRBD1 (5 bases). CDR3 size: 14 residues. CDR1 is SEHNR and CDR2 is FQNEAQ in the germline V gene (reference sequence). The V end was cut by 4 bases, the J end by 8 bases, with 12 bases between. CDR3 protein: CASSWGGKDSPLHF. CDR3 nucleotide sequence: TGTGCCAGCAGCTGGGGGGGGAAGGATTCACCCCTCCACTTT. Using reference TRBV7-9 and TRBJ1-6 for the parts outside the CDR3, the full variable domain is DTGVSQNPRHKITKRGQNVTFRCDPISEHNRLYWYRQTLGQGPEFLTYFQNEAQLEKSRLLSDRFSAERPKGSFSTLEIQRTEQGDSAMYLCASSWGGKDSPLHFGNGTRLTVT.

A remark on this clone: The sample carries other DNA sequences with the same CDR3. The J gene is TRBJ1-1, the V gene TRBV27; 9 bases match TRBD1. The V segment lost 5 bases and the J segment 1 base; nucleotides outside the gene matches: 2. The CDR3 spans 14 residues. Per the germline V gene, CDR1 is MNHEY and CDR2 is SMNVEV (reference sequence). The DNA for the CDR3 is TGTGCCAGCAGTACGGGACAGGGGAACACTGAAGCTTTCTTT. This encodes CASSTGQGNTEAFF.

This clone came up a few times. The gene calls are TRBV3-1 and TRBJ1-1; no firm D call. CDR1 LGHDT and CDR2 YNNKEL come from the germline V gene (reference sequence). The CDR3 totals 14 residues. V gave up 1 base and J gave up 4 bases, with 10 bases separating them. CDR3: CASSQGLLATEAFF. Written as DNA, the CDR3 is TGTGCCAGCAGCCAAGGACTATTAGCCACTGAAGCTTTCTTT.

This rearrangement joins TRBV6-1 to TRBJ2-7; 9 positions agree with TRBD1. The J call may be incorrect, as the DNA end agrees better with TRBJ2-1. The CDR3 loop spans 13 amino acids. Germline V CDR1 and CDR2: MNHNS, SASEGT. The CDR3 nucleotides are TGTGCCACCACAGGGGGCCTTACCTACGAGCAGTTCTTC. This translates into CATTGGLTYEQFF.

Within the sample, this clone is medium-sized. V is TRBV20-1 and J is TRBJ1-2; 9 positions agree with TRBD1. CDR1 is DFQATT, CDR2 SNEGSKA, per germline (reference sequence). This CDR3 has 12 residues. The junction had 3 bases not matched to a gene; V was cut back by 5 bases and J by 5 bases. In nucleotides, the CDR3 is TGCAGTGCTCCTGACAGGGGGTATGGCTACACCTTC. Its translation is CSAPDRGYGYTF.

In its sample, this clone was seen many times. This chain connects TRBV9 to TRBJ1-6; 11 bases fit TRBD1. The J segment lost 9 bases and the V segment lost 3 bases, leaving 5 bases of the junction unmatched. The CDR3 length is 15 residues. Germline lookup yields CDR1 SGDLS and CDR2 YYNGEE. The CDR3 sequence is CASSGSGQGASPLHF. The CDR3 nucleotides are TGTGCCAGCAGCGGATCAGGACAGGGGGCTTCACCCCTCCACTTT. The full variable domain, rest sourced from reference TRBV9 and TRBJ1-6, is DSGVTQTPKHLITATGQRVTLRCSPRSGDLSVYWYQQSLDQGLQFLIQYYNGEERAKGNILERFSAQQFPDLHSELNLSSLELGDSALYFCASSGSGQGASPLHFGNGTRLTVT.

This chain uses TRBV6-2 or TRBV6-3 with TRBJ2-7; a possible D gene is TRBD2 (5 bases). There are 14 residues in the CDR3. Germline CDR1 reads MNHEY; CDR2 reads SVGEGT. Trimming stripped 6 bases from V and 1 base from J, with 13 bases between. CDR3 amino acids: CASSTREGSYEQYF. For the CDR3, the DNA is TGTGCCAGCAGCACGAGGGAAGGTTCCTACGAGCAGTACTTC.

As concerns this clone: Its ends do not fully match the called genes, so a read error is possible. V gene TRBV5-6 combines with J gene TRBJ2-7; possibly TRBD1 for D (6 bases). Germline CDR1 and CDR2: SGHDT and YYEEEE. The CDR3 length is 13 residues. The CDR3 DNA follows: TGTGCCAGCAGCTTCAGGGGAGTGTACGAGCAGTGCTTC. It encodes CASSFRGVYEQCF. Using reference TRBV5-6 and TRBJ2-7 for the parts outside the CDR3, the full variable domain is DAGVTQSPTHLIKTRGQQVTLRCSPKSGHDTVSWYQQALGQGPQFIFQYYEEEERQRGNFPDRFSGHQFPNYSSELNVNALLLGDSALYLCASSFRGVYEQCFGPGTRLTVT.

This clone has only a few counts. J is TRBJ2-2 and V is TRBV2; D possibly corresponds to TRBD1 (5 bases). Deletions cut 2 bases from V and 4 bases from J, with 14 bases between. Germline V gene sequence: CDR1 SNHLY, CDR2 FYNNEI. The CDR3 is made up of 16 amino acids. The CDR3 loop is CASSEIGAQGTGELFF. For the CDR3, the DNA is TGTGCCAGCAGTGAAATTGGGGCGCAAGGCACCGGGGAGCTGTTTTTT.

This clone was seen repeatedly, ten times or more. The CDR3 nucleotides read TGTGCCAGCAGTTACAACCCAGCCAGCAATGAGCAGTTCTTC. It specifies CASSYNPASNEQFF. The chain joins TRBV6-1 to TRBJ2-1, with D unclear. V lost 5 bases, J lost 6 bases, and 14 bases lay in between. There are 14 residues in the CDR3. Germline V gene sequence: CDR1 MNHNS, CDR2 SASEGT.

V is TRBV6-1 and J is TRBJ1-5; D gene unclear. Trimming took 2 bases from V and 8 from J, leaving 10 bases between them. The germline gives CDR1 MNHNS, CDR2 SASEGT. The CDR3 sequence is 13 residues long. The CDR3 reads CASSERPNKPQHF. CDR3 bases: TGTGCCAGCAGTGAACGGCCTAATAAGCCCCAGCATTTT.

V usage is TRBV27 and J usage is TRBJ2-7; no clear D. CDR3 length: 14 amino acids. The V and J ends lost 2 bases and 2 bases respectively, with 10 bases between them. In germline, CDR1 is MNHEY, CDR2 SMNVEV (reference sequence). CDR3 in DNA: TGTGCCAGCAGTTTAGGGGTCCTTCCCTACGAGCAGTACTTC. Translation gives CASSLGVLPYEQYF.

There are many counts of this clone. The rearrangement links TRBV2 to TRBJ2-1, with TRBD2 as a possible D gene (6 bases). Germline CDR1 and CDR2: SNHLY and FYNNEI. There are 14 residues in the CDR3. Trimming took off 8 bases at V and 0 bases at J, with 11 bases between the two ends. The CDR3 region has the DNA TGTGCCAGCGCAGGAGCGGGCTCCTACAATGAGCAGTTCTTC. This codes for CASAGAGSYNEQFF.

In DNA form, the CDR3 reads TGCAGTGCTAGAGAGGCTTTCTCCTACGAGCAGTACTTC. This sequence encodes CSAREAFSYEQYF. V gene TRBV20-1 combines with J gene TRBJ2-7, with D hard to call. The germline V and J ends were trimmed by 0 bases and 0 bases, with 6 bases remaining between them. The germline V gene has CDR1 DFQATT and CDR2 SNEGSKA (reference sequence). The CDR3 is made up of 13 amino acids.

This clone was seen ten or more times. A much larger clone differs from this one at a single base, so this may be a read error. This chain links TRBV20-1 with TRBJ1-1, with D tentatively TRBD1 (5 bases). This CDR3 has 14 residues. V lost 0 bases and J 7 bases, leaving 15 bases between the germline ends. CDR1 and CDR2 (germline): DFQATT, SNEGSKA (reference sequence). The CDR3 DNA is TGCAGTGCTAGAGAGTCCGCCAGGGTGGGTGAAGCTTTCTTT. Amino acids: CSARESARVGEAFF.

This clone was observed many times. V usage is TRBV18 and J usage is TRBJ2-1, with 11 bases fitting TRBD1. CDR1 and CDR2 from the germline V gene are KGHSH and LQKENI. The CDR3 extends over 14 amino acids. V gave up 8 bases and J gave up 2 bases; unmatched junction bases: 2. CDR3 residues: CASRGQGAYNEQFF. CDR3 DNA: TGTGCCAGCCGGGGACAGGGGGCCTACAATGAGCAGTTCTTC.

This clone was seen many times. This chain connects TRBV12-3 or TRBV12-4 to TRBJ1-3; TRBD1 matches at 9 bases. V trimming: 4 bases; J trimming: 4 bases; junction bases outside the gene matches: 2. CDR3 length equals 14 residues. The CDR3 DNA reads TGTGCCAGCAGTTCAACAGGGGGCGGAAACACCATATATTTT. Its protein is CASSSTGGGNTIYF.

This clone was seen many times. The chain carries TRBV20-1 and TRBJ1-1, with unresolved D. V was clipped by 5 bases and J by 8 bases, with 18 bases between them. The germline gives CDR1 DFQATT, CDR2 SNEGSKA (reference sequence). CDR3 length: 13 amino acids. CDR3 sequence reads: CSAPNTFGEEAFF. The CDR3 coding sequence is TGCAGTGCTCCTAACACCTTTGGGGAGGAAGCTTTCTTT.

Ten or more counts support this clone. The rearrangement links TRBV5-5 to TRBJ1-3; D is ambiguous. Germline CDR1 and CDR2: SGHKS and YYEKEE (reference sequence). CDR3 length: 14 residues. V lost 2 bases and J lost 3, with 9 bases in between. In DNA, the CDR3 is TGTGCCAGCAGCTTCGAAGGGTTTGGAAACACCATATATTTT. Amino acid sequence: CASSFEGFGNTIYF.